These 28 T cell receptor beta chains originate from one sample sequenced in a study of blood T cell repertoires in COVID-19 (dated by TCRdb to between 2020 and 2021). Library method: the immunoSEQ multiplex PCR assay. TCRdb took this table from immuneACCESS and kept in-frame rearrangements with V and J called. Such tables lack part of the clones; where checked against another copy, unresolved V genes explain under half of the gap, and the rest is unexplained. The sample table lists roughly 170,000 clones, roughly 85% of them with a count of one. The ten largest clones take up more than 5% of the sample. The specimen sequenced was peripheral blood. The origin of the receptors is a woman between 45 and 65 years old with COVID-19, enrolled during active disease.

This clone was detected once. DNA for the CDR3: TGCGCCAGCAGCCCCGGGACTACGGTCTACAATGAGCAGTTCTTC. Protein sequence: CASSPGTTVYNEQFF. The chain combines TRBV10-1 with TRBJ2-1; 7 bases align to TRBD2. Germline assignment: CDR1 WNHNN and CDR2 SYGVQD (reference sequence). Germline trimming cut 6 bases from V and 3 bases from J; bases unmatched to any gene: 8. This CDR3 spans 15 amino acids.

In DNA form, the CDR3 reads TGTGCCTGGAGTGTACTCATTAATGAAAAACTGTTTTTT. It yields the protein CAWSVLINEKLFF. This chain connects TRBV30 to TRBJ1-4; D gene unclear. Germline assignment: CDR1 GTSNPN and CDR2 SVGIG (reference sequence). V gave up 0 bases and J gave up 4 bases, with 6 bases separating them. The CDR3 is made up of 13 amino acids.

This clone was picked up a small number of times. The V and J genes are TRBV13 and TRBJ2-7, with TRBD1 matching over 8 bases. Trimming cost V 5 bases and J 2 bases; bases outside gene matches: 8. This CDR3 is 15 amino acids long. Looked up from germline, CDR1 is PRHDT and CDR2 is FYEKMQ (reference sequence). In DNA form, the CDR3 reads TGTGCCAGCAGCCCGCGCCTGGACAGGGCCTACGAGCAGTACTTC. It is translated as CASSPRLDRAYEQYF.

The chain employs TRBV9 and TRBJ2-1; D remains unclear. Germline V gene sequence: CDR1 SGDLS, CDR2 YYNGEE. CDR3 size: 15 residues. Trimming shortened V by 2 bases and J by 3 bases, and 12 bases separated the two germline ends. CDR3 DNA: TGTGCCAGCAGCGTTTTGGGCGACAACTACAATGAGCAGTTCTTC. Protein product: CASSVLGDNYNEQFF.

Only one count was recorded for this clone. The chain links TRBV9 to TRBJ1-4; D possibly corresponds to TRBD1 (5 bases). V gave up 3 bases and J gave up 5 bases, with 14 bases separating them. Germline CDR1 SGDLS, CDR2 YYNGEE. The CDR3 runs 15 residues. The CDR3 DNA sequence: TGTGCCAGCAGCGCTTTAGGGGCCCCGAATGAAAAACTGTTTTTT. As protein: CASSALGAPNEKLFF.

The chain links TRBV12-3 or TRBV12-4 to TRBJ1-2; 9 bases are a match to TRBD1. This CDR3 is 12 amino acids long. V gave up 5 bases and J gave up 8 bases; unmatched junction bases: 3. The CDR3 nucleotides are TGTGCCAGCAGTCCTGGGACAGGGGGCTACACCTTC. It yields the protein CASSPGTGGYTF.

The chain is built from TRBV7-2 and TRBJ2-5; 11 nucleotides line up with TRBD2. The V and J ends lost 2 bases and 4 bases, in that order; junction bases with no gene match: 3. Germline values: CDR1 SGHTA, CDR2 FQGNSA. This CDR3 contains 15 residues. This CDR3 reads CASSLIGTSGETQYF. As DNA, the CDR3 is TGTGCCAGCAGCTTAATCGGGACTAGCGGAGAGACCCAGTACTTC.

The rearrangement links TRBV3-1 (or the pseudogene TRBV3-2) to TRBJ1-5; TRBD1 might be the D (6 bases). The V and J ends lost 4 bases and 2 bases respectively, with 9 bases between them. The length of the CDR3 is 14 residues. Looked up from germline, CDR1 is LGHDT and CDR2 is YNNKEL (reference sequence). CDR3 nucleotides: TGTGCCAGCAGCCGGGACACCGGCAATCAGCCCCAGCATTTT. It translates to CASSRDTGNQPQHF.

V is TRBV7-2 and J is TRBJ2-5, with TRBD1 matching 8 bases. This CDR3 is built from 15 residues. V trimming: 4 bases; J trimming: 4 bases; junction bases outside the gene matches: 8. Germline values: CDR1 SGHTA, CDR2 FQGNSA. CDR3 sequence (DNA): TGTGCCAGCAGCTCCAGGGGGCGGGGCGCAGAGACCCAGTACTTC. It codes for CASSSRGRGAETQYF. The entire variable domain, with the rest obtained from reference TRBV7-2 and TRBJ2-5, is as follows: GAGVSQSPSNKVTEKGKDVELRCDPISGHTALYWYRQSLGQGLEFLIYFQGNSAPDKSGLPSDRFSAERTGGSVSTLTIQRTQQEDSAVYLCASSSRGRGAETQYFGPGTRLLVL.

The rearrangement uses TRBV6-6 and TRBJ2-5, with 8 bases matching TRBD2. V was pared by 4 bases and J by 4 bases, with 5 bases of the junction left unmatched. Germline CDR1 and CDR2: MNHNY and SVGAGI (reference sequence). This CDR3 spans 14 amino acids. Here the CDR3 DNA reads TGTGCCAGCAGTTTAGCGGGGCAGGGAGAGACCCAGTACTTC. Residues: CASSLAGQGETQYF.

This chain uses TRBV30 with TRBJ1-2, with D possibly matching TRBD1 (5 bases). The CDR3 has 14 amino acids. V lost 0 bases and J lost 4, with 12 bases in between. Per germline, CDR1 GTSNPN and CDR2 SVGIG (reference sequence). CDR3: CAWSVTGRGYGYTF. The CDR3 region has the DNA TGTGCCTGGAGTGTCACAGGTCGAGGCTATGGCTACACCTTC.

J is TRBJ2-5 and V is TRBV6-5; 12 positions match TRBD2. The V gene's germline CDR1 is MNHEY and CDR2 SVGAGI. J was trimmed by 2 bases and V by 6 bases; bases with no gene match: 4. The CDR3 spans 15 residues. For the CDR3, the DNA is TGTGCCAGCAGGGCTAGCGGGGGGGTTCAAGAGACCCAGTACTTC. Encoded protein: CASRASGGVQETQYF.

The chain carries TRBV25-1 and TRBJ2-7, with TRBD1 matching 9 bases. Losses at the gene ends were 3 bases for V and 4 bases for J; bases not matched to a gene: 10. The CDR3 extends over 16 amino acids. The germline CDR1 and CDR2 sequences are MGHDK and SYGVNS. CDR3 DNA: TGTGCCAGCAGTGATTCCGGGACAGGGTTTCGTTACGAGCAGTACTTC. Protein sequence: CASSDSGTGFRYEQYF.

This clone has a single count. The chain carries TRBV3-1 (or the pseudogene TRBV3-2) and TRBJ1-3; D possibly corresponds to TRBD1 (5 bases). Germline V gene sequence: CDR1 LGHDT, CDR2 YNNKEL (reference sequence). The length of the CDR3 is 17 residues. Trimming left V 0 bases short and J 4 bases short, with 16 bases between. CDR3: CASSQEGNRISGNTIYF. The CDR3 DNA is TGTGCCAGCAGCCAAGAGGGCAACAGGATATCAGGAAACACCATATATTTT.

The chain links TRBV3-1 (or the pseudogene TRBV3-2) to TRBJ2-1; 7 bases map to TRBD1. The V segment lost 3 bases and the J segment 9 bases; nucleotides outside the gene matches: 5. Germline lookup yields CDR1 LGHDT and CDR2 YNNKEL (reference sequence). This CDR3 is 13 amino acids long. CDR3 protein: CASSHNRGFEQFF. CDR3 DNA: TGTGCCAGCAGCCACAACAGGGGATTTGAGCAGTTCTTC.

The chain joins TRBV6-5 to TRBJ1-1; D uncertain. This CDR3 comprises 12 residues. With 2 bases removed from V and 7 bases from J, the gap between germline ends came to 8 bases. Germline lookup yields CDR1 MNHEY and CDR2 SVGAGI. The CDR3 DNA follows: TGTGCCAGCAGTTACCCCCGGGGTGAAGCTTTCTTT. It is translated as CASSYPRGEAFF.

The chain couples TRBV7-9 to TRBJ1-1; 9 bases align to TRBD1. Germline trimming cut 3 bases from V and 8 bases from J; bases unmatched to any gene: 10. CDR3 length: 15 residues. Per the germline V gene, CDR1 is SEHNR and CDR2 is FQNEAQ (reference sequence). The CDR3 DNA reads as TGTGCCAGCAGCTTGGGGGGACAGGGCCAAGGAGAAGCTTTCTTT. This sequence encodes CASSLGGQGQGEAFF. The full variable domain, in which reference TRBV7-9 and TRBJ1-1 provide the parts outside the CDR3, is DTGVSQNPRHKITKRGQNVTFRCDPISEHNRLYWYRQTLGQGPEFLTYFQNEAQLEKSRLLSDRFSAERPKGSFSTLEIQRTEQGDSAMYLCASSLGGQGQGEAFFGQGTRLTVV.

The V gene is TRBV11-3, the J gene TRBJ2-7; 7 bases are shared with TRBD1. V was clipped by 5 bases and J by 2 bases; unmatched bases: 6. The length of the CDR3 is 14 residues. CDR1 and CDR2 from the germline V gene are SGHNT and YENEEA. CDR3 in DNA: TGTGCCAGCAGCAAAGCCGGGACAGCCTACGAGCAGTACTTC. Translating gives CASSKAGTAYEQYF. Together with reference TRBV11-3 and TRBJ2-7, the CDR3 gives the full variable domain: EAGVVQSPRYKIIEKKQPVAFWCNPISGHNTLYWYLQNLGQGPELLIRYENEEAVDDSQLPKDRFSAERLKGVDSTLKIQPAELGDSAVYLCASSKAGTAYEQYFGPGTRLTVT.

The chain joins TRBV3-1 (or the pseudogene TRBV3-2) to TRBJ1-2, with TRBD1 identical over 7 bases. CDR3 size: 15 residues. From germline, CDR1 is LGHDT and CDR2 YNNKEL (reference sequence). V shed 0 bases, J shed 7 bases, and the junction held 8 bases outside the gene matches. CDR3 in amino acids: CASSQESRGIGGYTF. The CDR3 DNA follows: TGTGCCAGCAGCCAAGAAAGCAGGGGGATAGGTGGCTACACCTTC.

The chain is built from TRBV28 and TRBJ1-1; 9 nucleotides agree with TRBD1. CDR1 and CDR2 (germline): MDHEN, SYDVKM. The trim removed 6 bases at V and 4 bases at J, leaving 9 bases unmatched. The CDR3 loop spans 15 amino acids. The CDR3 DNA follows: TGTGCCAGCAGGCATGCCGGGACAGGGAGCACTGAAGCTTTCTTT. Translating gives CASRHAGTGSTEAFF.

V and J are TRBV4-1 and TRBJ2-1; 8 bases align to TRBD1. The CDR3 length is 16 residues. V was pared by 5 bases and J by 5 bases, with 11 bases of the junction left unmatched. CDR1 is MGHRA and CDR2 is YSYEKL in the germline V gene. As DNA, the CDR3 is TGCGCCAGCAGCTCACCATACGGACAGGGAGACAATGAGCAGTTCTTC. This gives the protein CASSSPYGQGDNEQFF.

The V gene is TRBV5-1, the J gene TRBJ2-7; D gene ambiguous. Trimming pared 4 bases from V and 2 bases from J, leaving 13 bases between. Germline values: CDR1 SGHRS, CDR2 YFSETQ. The length of the CDR3 is 14 residues. CDR3 sequence: CASSPQFLAYEQYF. The DNA for the CDR3 is TGCGCCAGCAGCCCACAATTCCTCGCCTACGAGCAGTACTTC.

V and J are TRBV10-1 and TRBJ2-7; 13 positions match TRBD2. The V gene end was trimmed by 2 bases and the J gene end by 4 bases; junction bases not matched to a gene: 8. Germline-derived CDR1 and CDR2 are WNHNN and SYGVQD (reference sequence). The CDR3 is 17 amino acids. CDR3 nucleotides: TGCGCCAGCAGTGAGCCGGGACTAGCGGGGCATAGGTACGAGCAGTACTTC. It yields the protein CASSEPGLAGHRYEQYF.

This chain connects TRBV24-1 to TRBJ2-1; 9 nucleotides agree with TRBD1. The CDR3 is 14 amino acids. Germline V gene lookup returns CDR1 KGHDR and CDR2 SFDVKD. With V trimmed by 4 bases and J by 6 bases, 3 bases remained unmatched. CDR3 nucleotide sequence: TGTGCCACCAGTGAGGGACAGGGCGTCAATGAGCAGTTCTTC. Translation gives CATSEGQGVNEQFF.

This chain joins TRBV10-2 and TRBJ2-2; TRBD2 aligns across 7 bases. This CDR3 has 14 residues. CDR1 WSHSY and CDR2 SAAADI come from the germline V gene. Trimming took 8 bases from V and 2 from J; bases not matched to a gene: 5. The CDR3 DNA is TGCGCCAGCCAGCTAGCGGTTAACACCGGGGAGCTGTTTTTT. This translates into CASQLAVNTGELFF.

This chain joins TRBV29-1 and TRBJ1-2, with 8 bases aligning to TRBD1. With V trimmed by 5 bases and J by 0 bases, 5 bases remained unmatched. This CDR3 spans 14 amino acids. Germline values: CDR1 SQVTM, CDR2 ANQGSEA. Written as DNA, the CDR3 is TGCAGCGTTCGGACAGGGCAAGCTAACTATGGCTACACCTTC. Protein: CSVRTGQANYGYTF. Full variable domain (remainder filled in from reference TRBV29-1 and TRBJ1-2): SAVISQKPSRDICQRGTSLTIQCQVDSQVTMMFWYRQQPGQSLTLIATANQGSEATYESGFVIDKFPISRPNLTFSTLTVSNMSPEDSSIYLCSVRTGQANYGYTFGSGTRLTVV.

The chain is built from TRBV10-3 and TRBJ2-3; 8 bases are a match to TRBD1. Trimming at V came to 8 bases and at J to 4 bases, leaving 5 bases not matched to a gene. The germline V gene has CDR1 ENHRY and CDR2 SYGVKD. The length of the CDR3 is 13 residues. The CDR3 coding sequence is TGTGCCATCGCGTCAGGGGGCGCAGATACGCAGTATTTT. Translation: CAIASGGADTQYF.

The CDR3 reads CASSFDRGNTIYF. The CDR3 coding sequence is TGTGCCAGCAGTTTTGACAGAGGAAACACCATATATTTT. V is TRBV27 and J is TRBJ1-3; tentative D call: TRBD1 (5 bases). Germline assignment: CDR1 MNHEY and CDR2 SMNVEV (reference sequence). Trimming took 3 bases from V and 4 from J, leaving 7 bases between them. The CDR3 covers 13 residues.